The 22 T cell receptor beta chains listed next were all sequenced from one sample in a study of cytotoxic CD8 clonotypes in ibrutinib-treated CLL. Method: immunoSEQ multiplex PCR; TCRdb's copy keeps in-frame clones and lacks some. The sample holds around 77,000 clones, more than 75% seen once. The specimen was PBMCs, collected at disease progression, from a patient treated with ibrutinib. All receptors come from a human donor with chronic lymphocytic leukemia.

The V call is TRBV4-1, the J call TRBJ1-5; the D is unclear. The ends were cut back, 3 bases at V and 4 bases at J, with 10 bases in the middle. This CDR3 region has 14 residues. Germline V gene sequence: CDR1 MGHRA, CDR2 YSYEKL. CDR3 residues: CASSQVVVNQPQHF. The DNA for the CDR3 is TGCGCCAGCAGCCAGGTTGTGGTGAATCAGCCCCAGCATTTT.

This chain links TRBV6-5 with TRBJ2-7; 9 bases line up with TRBD2. CDR1 MNHEY and CDR2 SVGAGI come from the germline V gene. There are 15 residues in the CDR3. The trim removed 8 bases at V and 3 bases at J, leaving 11 bases unmatched. CDR3 sequence reads: CASRQRGAVIYEQYF. The CDR3 DNA is TGTGCCAGCCGACAGCGGGGGGCCGTAATCTACGAGCAGTACTTC.

This chain joins TRBV7-9 and TRBJ2-3; TRBD2 matches 10 bases. CDR1 is SEHNR, CDR2 FQNEAQ, per germline (reference sequence). With 3 bases clipped from V and 5 bases from J, the junction kept 8 bases outside the gene matches. The CDR3 totals 16 residues. CDR3 sequence (DNA): TGTGCCAGCAGCTTCCCAGCGGGGGGGCCTCAAGATACGCAGTATTTT. It codes for CASSFPAGGPQDTQYF. Based on the CDR3 plus reference TRBV7-9 and TRBJ2-3, the full variable domain is DTGVSQNPRHKITKRGQNVTFRCDPISEHNRLYWYRQTLGQGPEFLTYFQNEAQLEKSRLLSDRFSAERPKGSFSTLEIQRTEQGDSAMYLCASSFPAGGPQDTQYFGPGTRLTVL.

J is TRBJ2-7 and V is TRBV11-2; D perhaps matches TRBD2 (5 bases). CDR3 length: 13 residues. Trimming removed 0 bases at V and 3 bases at J, with 6 bases between. Germline V CDR1 and CDR2: SGHAT, FQNNGV. As DNA, the CDR3 is TGTGCCAGCAGCTTAGATCGGGACTACGAGCAGTACTTC. It is translated as CASSLDRDYEQYF.

V and J are TRBV19 and TRBJ1-2, with 10 bases lining up with TRBD1. The V gene end was trimmed by 7 bases and the J gene end by 1 base; junction bases not matched to a gene: 3. CDR3 length: 14 amino acids. The germline V gene encodes CDR1 LNHDA and CDR2 SQIVND (reference sequence). CDR3 in amino acids: CASIRTGGNYGYTF. CDR3 bases: TGTGCCAGTATTCGGACAGGGGGTAACTATGGCTACACCTTC.

The chain is built from TRBV12-5 and TRBJ2-7; 14 bases align to TRBD2. The germline CDR1 and CDR2 sequences are LGHNT and FRNRAP. The CDR3 spans 17 residues. Trimming took 1 base from V and 7 from J; bases not matched to a gene: 9. The CDR3, as DNA: TGTGCTAGTGGTTTGGACCCGGGACTAGCGGGAGTGGGGGAGCAGTACTTC. Protein sequence: CASGLDPGLAGVGEQYF. The variable domain in full, with the rest retrieved from reference TRBV12-5 and TRBJ2-7, is DARVTQTPRHKVTEMGQEVTMRCQPILGHNTVFWYRQTMMQGLELLAYFRNRAPLDDSGMPKDRFSAEMPDATLATLKIQPSEPRDSAVYFCASGLDPGLAGVGEQYFGPGTRLTVT.

The chain has TRBV6-5 and TRBJ2-1, with TRBD2 matching 8 bases. Germline V gene data show CDR1 as MNHEY and CDR2 as SVGAGI. This CDR3 has 13 residues. Trimming at V came to 6 bases and at J to 6 bases, leaving 4 bases not matched to a gene. The CDR3 DNA sequence: TGTGCCAGCAGGGCGGGAGGCCCCAATGAGCAGTTCTTC. Its translation: CASRAGGPNEQFF.

There are a few counts of this clone. The chain joins TRBV4-1 to TRBJ2-3; D not certain. This CDR3 contains 17 residues. V lost 0 bases and J lost 1, with 14 bases in between. In germline, CDR1 is MGHRA, CDR2 YSYEKL. The CDR3 coding sequence is TGCGCCAGCAGCCAAGATTTTGCATCAACCCGCACAGATACGCAGTATTTT. Encoded protein: CASSQDFASTRTDTQYF.

V usage is TRBV6-6 and J usage is TRBJ1-1, with D uncertain. Between the trimmed V and J ends, which lost 7 bases and 3 bases, there was a span of 12 bases. The germline V gene encodes CDR1 MNHNY and CDR2 SVGAGI (reference sequence). This CDR3 has 13 residues. CDR3 amino acids: CASNGKTHTEAFF. CDR3 bases: TGTGCCAGCAATGGGAAGACCCACACTGAAGCTTTCTTT.

This chain joins TRBV7-6 and TRBJ1-4, with D possibly being TRBD1 (5 bases). The CDR3 totals 15 residues. Germline V gene sequence: CDR1 SGHVS, CDR2 FNYEAQ. Trimming stripped 4 bases from V and 6 bases from J, with 15 bases between. CDR3 sequence: CASSSTGTAYEKLFF. In nucleotides, the CDR3 is TGTGCCAGCAGCTCAACCGGGACCGCCTATGAAAAACTGTTTTTT.

This clone was recorded at least ten times. J is TRBJ2-3 and V is TRBV19; the D gene is possibly TRBD2 (7 bases). V lost 7 bases and J lost 3, with 14 bases in between. Germline V gives CDR1 LNHDA, CDR2 SQIVND (reference sequence). This CDR3 is 14 amino acids long. The CDR3 sequence: CASNRGGGTDTQYF. The CDR3 DNA follows: TGTGCCAGTAACCGCGGGGGCGGTACAGATACGCAGTATTTT.

The chain combines TRBV7-9 with TRBJ1-2; perhaps TRBD1 as D (5 bases). The CDR3 spans 15 residues. The germline V gene has CDR1 SEHNR and CDR2 FQNEAQ (reference sequence). V lost 4 bases and J 6 bases, leaving 18 bases between the germline ends. CDR3: CASSSIRTGTDGYTF. CDR3 nucleotide sequence: TGTGCCAGCAGCTCCATTCGGACCGGGACGGATGGCTACACCTTC.

This chain connects TRBV25-1 to TRBJ2-3; D is ambiguous. Per germline, CDR1 MGHDK and CDR2 SYGVNS. The CDR3 loop spans 11 amino acids. V lost 5 bases and J lost 5, with 5 bases in between. The CDR3 loop is CASSFIDTQYF. The CDR3 DNA follows: TGTGCCAGCAGTTTTATAGATACGCAGTATTTT.

This chain links TRBV30 with TRBJ1-2, with D uncertain. Deletions cut 1 base from V and 0 bases from J, with 6 bases between. This CDR3 region has 13 residues. CDR1 GTSNPN and CDR2 SVGIG come from the germline V gene (reference sequence). The CDR3 loop reads CAWSGPANYGYTF. The CDR3, as DNA: TGTGCCTGGAGTGGGCCAGCTAACTATGGCTACACCTTC.

The genes are TRBV6-6 and TRBJ1-5, with no clear D. Germline V gene data show CDR1 as MNHNY and CDR2 as SVGAGI (reference sequence). This CDR3 is 15 amino acids long. Deletions cut 5 bases from V and 5 bases from J, with 16 bases between. The CDR3 sequence is CASSPLVYGDQPQHF. In DNA, the CDR3 is TGTGCCAGCAGTCCCCTTGTATATGGTGATCAGCCCCAGCATTTT.

This chain connects TRBV5-1 to TRBJ1-2; the match to TRBD1 covers 7 bases. Germline V gene lookup returns CDR1 SGHRS and CDR2 YFSETQ. Trimming removed 0 bases from V and 7 bases from J; junction bases left unmatched: 6. This CDR3 contains 14 residues. In DNA, the CDR3 is TGCGCCAGCAGCTTGGGACAGGGAGGGGTTGGCTACACCTTC. This gives the protein CASSLGQGGVGYTF.

This clone was observed a handful of times. The chain joins TRBV19 to TRBJ2-7; 12 positions agree with TRBD2. Germline V gene lookup returns CDR1 LNHDA and CDR2 SQIVND (reference sequence). The CDR3 length is 14 residues. Germline trimming cut 6 bases from V and 4 bases from J; bases unmatched to any gene: 4. This CDR3 reads CASSETSGSYEQYF. The CDR3 DNA sequence: TGTGCCAGTAGCGAGACTAGCGGGAGTTACGAGCAGTACTTC.

The rearrangement uses TRBV6-4 and TRBJ2-7; TRBD2 might be the D (5 bases). Germline CDR1 is MRHNA and CDR2 is SNTAGT. This CDR3 region has 14 residues. V lost 8 bases, J lost 2 bases, and 16 bases lay in between. The CDR3 sequence: CASSGSAGTYEQYF. CDR3 nucleotides: TGTGCCAGCTCGGGGTCTGCTGGGACCTACGAGCAGTACTTC.

J is TRBJ2-2 and V is TRBV18, with 9 bases that match TRBD1. V gave up 3 bases and J gave up 3 bases; unmatched junction bases: 5. The CDR3 is made up of 16 amino acids. Germline-derived CDR1 and CDR2 are KGHSH and LQKENI. CDR3 in DNA: TGTGCCAGCTCACCGCGACAGGGGGAGTACACCGGGGAGCTGTTTTTT. Its protein is CASSPRQGEYTGELFF.

The genes are TRBV2 and TRBJ2-6; D may be TRBD1 (5 bases). CDR3 length equals 13 residues. In germline, CDR1 is SNHLY, CDR2 FYNNEI. Trimming pared 6 bases from V and 15 bases from J, leaving 18 bases between. CDR3 residues: CASRQRQLTSLTF. Written as DNA, the CDR3 is TGTGCCAGCAGACAGAGACAGCTAACGTCCCTGACTTTC.

This chain joins TRBV30 and TRBJ1-2, with 7 bases identical to TRBD1. Germline loops: CDR1 GTSNPN, CDR2 SVGIG (reference sequence). The junction had 6 bases not matched to a gene; V was cut back by 8 bases and J by 3 bases. The CDR3 sequence is 12 residues long. CDR3 in DNA: TGTGCCGGTACCGGGACAGACTATGGCTACACCTTC. Translating gives CAGTGTDYGYTF.

This clone was detected only once. The gene calls are TRBV5-6 and TRBJ1-1; no reliable D call. Germline V gives CDR1 SGHDT, CDR2 YYEEEE. This CDR3 region has 14 residues. The ends were cut back, 4 bases at V and 2 bases at J, with 12 bases in the middle. CDR3 sequence (DNA): TGTGCCAGCAGCATGTTTGAGGGAAACACTGAAGCTTTCTTT. This gives the protein CASSMFEGNTEAFF. Variable domain in full (rest from reference TRBV5-6 and TRBJ1-1): DAGVTQSPTHLIKTRGQQVTLRCSPKSGHDTVSWYQQALGQGPQFIFQYYEEEERQRGNFPDRFSGHQFPNYSSELNVNALLLGDSALYLCASSMFEGNTEAFFGQGTRLTVV.